Listed below are T cell receptor beta chains from one sample, sequenced in a study of CD8 T cells in Susac syndrome. Each CDR3 protein gets one entry after TCRdb re-called the immunoSEQ multiplex PCR reads with MiXCR. The sample has roughly 120,000 distinct CDR3 sequences; over 85% are singletons. The sample comprised CD8+ T cells from PBMCs. All receptors derive from a human donor with multiple sclerosis. Each CDR3 is given with its conserved first and last residue. The D gene is left open where the match is weak. Not every row has a clone size; where given, it reads once, few, many or a size class.

clone_size j_call v_call d_call cdr3_aa cdr3_nt
NA TRBJ2-2 TRBV19 NA CASSRRGQTTNTGELFF TGTGCCAGTAGTCGGAGGGGACAAACTACAAACACCGGGGAGCTGTTTTTT
few TRBJ2-5 TRBV7-9 NA CASSLAGVEYF TGTGCCAGCAGCTTAGCGGGTGTTGAGTACTTC
few TRBJ2-7 TRBV30 NA CACRGVSYEQYF TGTGCCTGCAGAGGGGTGTCCTACGAGCAGTACTTC
NA TRBJ1-5 TRBV4-2 TRBD1 CASSQDVGQRRPQHF TGTGCCAGCAGCCAAGATGTGGGACAGCGGAGGCCCCAGCATTTT
NA TRBJ1-1 TRBV2 NA CASSEARGTEAFF TGTGCCAGCAGTGAGGCCAGGGGCACTGAAGCTTTCTTT
NA TRBJ2-1 TRBV19 NA CASSQNGASYNEQFF TGTGCCAGTAGTCAAAACGGTGCTTCCTACAATGAGCAGTTCTTC
NA TRBJ2-1 TRBV5-5 NA CASSLIRGEQFF TGTGCCAGCAGCTTGATAAGGGGGGAGCAGTTCTTC
NA TRBJ2-5 TRBV19 NA CASSPKGETQYF TGTGCCAGTAGTCCTAAGGGGGAGACCCAGTACTTC
few TRBJ2-5 TRBV4-1 NA CASSPRETFQETQYF TGCGCCAGCAGCCCAAGGGAGACCTTCCAAGAGACCCAGTACTTC
NA TRBJ2-2 TRBV5-1 TRBD2 CASSPPVAGGGNTGELFF TGCGCCAGCAGCCCTCCCGTAGCGGGGGGCGGGAACACCGGGGAGCTGTTTTTT
NA TRBJ2-2 TRBV4-1 NA CASSQRHFTGELFF TGCGCCAGCAGCCAGCGACATTTCACCGGGGAGCTGTTTTTT
NA TRBJ2-1 TRBV24-1 NA CATSDPLGGHLYNEQFF TGTGCCACCAGTGACCCCCTAGGTGGGCACCTCTACAATGAGCAGTTCTTC
NA TRBJ2-7 TRBV5-1 NA CASRPSAGTSYEQYF TGCGCCAGCCGCCCCTCGGCAGGGACCTCCTACGAGCAGTACTTC
once TRBJ1-2 TRBV7-9 NA CASSTGWGGRGYTF TGTGCCAGCAGCACCGGTTGGGGGGGCAGAGGCTACACCTTC
NA TRBJ2-1 TRBV2 NA CASSGDRANEQFF TGTGCCAGCAGTGGGGATCGGGCCAATGAGCAGTTCTTC
NA TRBJ1-5 TRBV28 NA CASSPIGTSNQPQHF TGTGCCAGCAGTCCCATTGGGACTAGCAATCAGCCCCAGCATTTT
NA TRBJ1-5 TRBV7-9 NA CASSYEGRGNQPQHF TGTGCCAGCAGCTACGAGGGCCGAGGGAATCAGCCCCAGCATTTT
NA TRBJ1-2 TRBV20-1 NA CSASPGQFHLYGYTF TGCAGTGCTAGCCCCGGACAGTTTCATCTCTATGGCTACACCTTC
NA TRBJ1-1 TRBV29-1 TRBD1 CSVDGRTGPMNTEAFF TGCAGCGTTGATGGGAGGACAGGACCAATGAACACTGAAGCTTTCTTT
NA TRBJ2-2 TRBV2 TRBD1 CASTPGTGVTGELFF TGTGCCAGCACCCCCGGGACAGGGGTGACCGGGGAGCTGTTTTTT
NA TRBJ2-5 TRBV13 NA CASSLRGRRETQYF TGTGCCAGCAGCTTACGGGGGCGCCGGGAGACCCAGTACTTC
NA TRBJ2-7 TRBV20-1 NA CSARPKQGPYEQYF TGCAGTGCTAGACCGAAACAGGGCCCCTACGAGCAGTACTTC
NA TRBJ2-3 TRBV4-1 NA CASSQEGGDTQYF TGCGCCAGCAGCCAAGAAGGGGGAGATACGCAGTATTTT
NA TRBJ2-4 TRBV24-1 NA CATSSGSGNIQYF TGTGCCACCAGTTCAGGGTCGGGGAACATTCAGTACTTC
NA TRBJ1-1 TRBV28 NA CASSMTGNTEAFF TGTGCCAGCAGCATGACAGGGAACACTGAAGCTTTCTTT
NA TRBJ1-2 TRBV5-1 NA CASSFGAGPIHYGYTF TGCGCCAGCAGCTTCGGGGCAGGGCCGATTCACTATGGCTACACCTTC
NA TRBJ2-3 TRBV13 NA CASSARQLDTQYF TGTGCCAGCAGCGCCCGACAGTTAGATACGCAGTATTTT
NA TRBJ2-1 TRBV24-1 TRBD1 CATGDSSYNEQFF TGTGCCACCGGGGACAGCTCCTACAATGAGCAGTTCTTC
NA TRBJ1-2 TRBV7-9 NA CASSSSGTLPNYGYTF TGTGCCAGCAGCTCGTCCGGGACACTCCCGAACTATGGCTACACCTTC
once TRBJ1-1 TRBV2 NA CASSGIAF TGTGCCAGCAGTGGAATAGCTTTT
NA TRBJ2-5 TRBV9 TRBD1 CASSVGGGPETQYF TGTGCCAGCAGCGTAGGAGGGGGCCCAGAGACCCAGTACTTC
NA TRBJ2-5 TRBV12-3/TRBV12-4 NA CASSPSLTQETQYF TGTGCCAGCAGCCCCAGCTTGACCCAAGAGACCCAGTACTTC
NA TRBJ1-2 TRBV5-6 NA CASSPSGEFFENGYTF TGTGCCAGCAGCCCCTCGGGCGAGTTTTTTGAGAATGGCTACACCTTC
once TRBJ2-7 TRBV7-9 NA CASSLGGLGSEQYF TGTGCCAGCAGCTTAGGAGGGTTAGGCTCCGAGCAGTACTTC
NA TRBJ1-1 TRBV30 NA CAWSVWGADTEAFF TGTGCCTGGAGCGTGTGGGGGGCGGACACTGAAGCTTTCTTT
NA TRBJ2-1 TRBV7-8 NA CASSLVVYNEQFF TGTGCCAGCAGCTTAGTGGTTTACAATGAGCAGTTCTTC